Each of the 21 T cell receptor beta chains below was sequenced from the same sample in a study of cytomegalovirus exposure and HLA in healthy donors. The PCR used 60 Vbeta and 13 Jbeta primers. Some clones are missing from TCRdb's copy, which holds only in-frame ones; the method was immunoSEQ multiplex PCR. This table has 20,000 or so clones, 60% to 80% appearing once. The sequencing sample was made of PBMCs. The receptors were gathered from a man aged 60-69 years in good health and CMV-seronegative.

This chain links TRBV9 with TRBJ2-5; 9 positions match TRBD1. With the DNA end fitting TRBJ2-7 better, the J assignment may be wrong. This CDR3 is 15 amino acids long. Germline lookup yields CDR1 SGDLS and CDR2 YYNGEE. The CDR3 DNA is TGTGCCAGCAGCGAGAGGGACAGGGAAAGGTCCGAGCAGTACTTC. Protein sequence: CASSERDRERSEQYF.

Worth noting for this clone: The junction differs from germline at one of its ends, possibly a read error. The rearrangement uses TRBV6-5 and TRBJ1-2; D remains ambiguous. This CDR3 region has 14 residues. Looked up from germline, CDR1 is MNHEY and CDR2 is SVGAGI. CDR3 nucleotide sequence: TGTGCCAGCAGTTACGGTCAGTTTAACTATGGCTACCCCTTC. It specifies CASSYGQFNYGYPF.

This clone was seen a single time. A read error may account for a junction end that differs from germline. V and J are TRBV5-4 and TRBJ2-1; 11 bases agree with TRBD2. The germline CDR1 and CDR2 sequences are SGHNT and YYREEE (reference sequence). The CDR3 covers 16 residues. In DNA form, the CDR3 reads TGTGCCCGCAGCTCTAGACTAGCGGGGTCCTACAATGAGCAGTTCTTC. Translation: CARSSRLAGSYNEQFF.

CDR3 sequence reads: CATSSGLADYEQYF. CDR3 DNA: TGTGCCACCAGCTCTGGACTAGCGGACTACGAGCAGTACTTC. The V gene is TRBV15, the J gene TRBJ2-7; TRBD2 matches at 10 bases. The CDR3 extends over 14 amino acids. Unmatched junction bases numbered 4, after V lost 5 bases and J lost 3 bases. Germline V gene lookup returns CDR1 LNHNV and CDR2 YYDKDF (reference sequence).

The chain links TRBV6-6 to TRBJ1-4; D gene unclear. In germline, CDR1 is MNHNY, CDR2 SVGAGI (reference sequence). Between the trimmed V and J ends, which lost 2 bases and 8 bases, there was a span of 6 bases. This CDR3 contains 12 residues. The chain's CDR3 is CASSYDGEKLFF. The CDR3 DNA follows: TGTGCCAGCAGTTACGACGGGGAAAAACTGTTTTTT.

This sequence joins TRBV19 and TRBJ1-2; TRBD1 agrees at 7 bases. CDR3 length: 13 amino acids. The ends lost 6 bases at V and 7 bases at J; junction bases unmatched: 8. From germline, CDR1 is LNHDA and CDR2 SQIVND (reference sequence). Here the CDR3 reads CASRTGTDPGYTF. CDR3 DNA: TGTGCCAGTAGGACCGGGACAGACCCTGGCTACACCTTC.

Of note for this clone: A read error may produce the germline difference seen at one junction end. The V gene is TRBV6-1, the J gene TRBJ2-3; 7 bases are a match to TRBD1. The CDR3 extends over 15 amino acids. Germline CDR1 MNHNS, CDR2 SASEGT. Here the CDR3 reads CTSILPGQPRDTQYF. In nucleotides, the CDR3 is TGTACCAGCATTTTACCGGGACAGCCAAGAGATACGCAGTATTTT.

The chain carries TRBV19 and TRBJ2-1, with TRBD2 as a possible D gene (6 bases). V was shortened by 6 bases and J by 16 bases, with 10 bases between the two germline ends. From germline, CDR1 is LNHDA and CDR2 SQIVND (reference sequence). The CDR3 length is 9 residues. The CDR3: CASSPGTFF. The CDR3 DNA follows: TGTGCCAGTAGCCCAGGGACTTTCTTC.

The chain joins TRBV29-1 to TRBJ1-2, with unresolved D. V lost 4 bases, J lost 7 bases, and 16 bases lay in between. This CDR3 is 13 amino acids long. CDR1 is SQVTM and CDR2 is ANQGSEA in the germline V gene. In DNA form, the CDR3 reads TGCAGCGTTGCCGGGATAGTTACTCGTGGCTACACCTTC. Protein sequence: CSVAGIVTRGYTF.

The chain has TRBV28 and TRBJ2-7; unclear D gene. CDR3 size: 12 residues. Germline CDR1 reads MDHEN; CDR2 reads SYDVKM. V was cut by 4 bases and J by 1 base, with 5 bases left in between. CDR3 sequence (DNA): TGTGCCAGCAGTTCTGTGTCCTACGAGCAGTACTTC. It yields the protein CASSSVSYEQYF.

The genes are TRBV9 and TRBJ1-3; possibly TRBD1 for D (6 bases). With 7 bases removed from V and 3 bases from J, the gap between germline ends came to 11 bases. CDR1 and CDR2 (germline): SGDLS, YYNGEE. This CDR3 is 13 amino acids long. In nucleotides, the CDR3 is TGTGCCAGCGGGAGGGGGAATGGAAACACCATATATTTT. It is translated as CASGRGNGNTIYF.

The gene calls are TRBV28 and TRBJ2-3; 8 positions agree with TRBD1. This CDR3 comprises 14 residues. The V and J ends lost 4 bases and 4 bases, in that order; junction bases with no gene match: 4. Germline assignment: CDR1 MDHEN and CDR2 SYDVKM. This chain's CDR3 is CASSSAGGADTQYF. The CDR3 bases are TGTGCCAGCAGTTCGGCAGGGGGCGCAGATACGCAGTATTTT. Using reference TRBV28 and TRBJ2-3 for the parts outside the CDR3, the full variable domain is DVKVTQSSRYLVKRTGEKVFLECVQDMDHENMFWYRQDPGLGLRLIYFSYDVKMKEKGDIPEGYSVSREKKERFSLILESASTNQTSMYLCASSSAGGADTQYFGPGTRLTVL.

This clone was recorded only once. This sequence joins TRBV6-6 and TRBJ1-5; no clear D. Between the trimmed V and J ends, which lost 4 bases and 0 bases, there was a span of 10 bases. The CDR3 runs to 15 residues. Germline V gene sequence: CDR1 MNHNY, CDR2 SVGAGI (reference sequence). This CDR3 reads CASSFELNSNQPQHF. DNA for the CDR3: TGTGCCAGCAGTTTTGAACTTAATAGCAATCAGCCCCAGCATTTT.

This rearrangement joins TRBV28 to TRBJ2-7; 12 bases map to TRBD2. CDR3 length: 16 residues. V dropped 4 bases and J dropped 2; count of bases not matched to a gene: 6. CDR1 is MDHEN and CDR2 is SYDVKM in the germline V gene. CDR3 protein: CASSSFGLAGTYEQYF. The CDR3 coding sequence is TGTGCCAGCAGTTCATTCGGACTAGCGGGAACCTACGAGCAGTACTTC.

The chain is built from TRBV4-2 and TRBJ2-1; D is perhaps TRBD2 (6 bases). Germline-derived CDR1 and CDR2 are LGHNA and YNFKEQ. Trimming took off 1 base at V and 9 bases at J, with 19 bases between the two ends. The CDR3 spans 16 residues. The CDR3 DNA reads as TGTGCCAGCAGCCAAGTCGGGGGAGCCTCCCCGCTTGAGCAGTTCTTC. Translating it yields CASSQVGGASPLEQFF.

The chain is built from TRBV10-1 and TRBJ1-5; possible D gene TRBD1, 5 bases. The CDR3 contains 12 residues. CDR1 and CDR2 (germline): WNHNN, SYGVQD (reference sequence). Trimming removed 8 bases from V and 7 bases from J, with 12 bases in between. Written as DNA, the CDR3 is TGCGCCAGCCACCGGGGGGAACAGCCCCAGCATTTT. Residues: CASHRGEQPQHF.

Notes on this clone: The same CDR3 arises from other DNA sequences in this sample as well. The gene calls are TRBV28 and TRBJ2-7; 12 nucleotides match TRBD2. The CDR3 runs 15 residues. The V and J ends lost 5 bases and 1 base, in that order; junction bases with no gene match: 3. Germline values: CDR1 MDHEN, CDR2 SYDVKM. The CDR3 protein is CASSPGTSGSYEQYF. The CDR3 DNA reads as TGTGCCAGCAGTCCCGGGACTAGCGGGTCCTACGAGCAGTACTTC.

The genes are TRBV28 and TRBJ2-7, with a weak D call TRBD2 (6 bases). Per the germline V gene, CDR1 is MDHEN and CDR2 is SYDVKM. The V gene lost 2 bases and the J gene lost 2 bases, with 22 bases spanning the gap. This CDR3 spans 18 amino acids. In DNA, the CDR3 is TGTGCCAGCAGTTTAGCCGGCTGGGGGGAACGGAAAGCCTACGAGCAGTACTTC. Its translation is CASSLAGWGERKAYEQYF. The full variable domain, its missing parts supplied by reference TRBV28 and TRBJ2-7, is DVKVTQSSRYLVKRTGEKVFLECVQDMDHENMFWYRQDPGLGLRLIYFSYDVKMKEKGDIPEGYSVSREKKERFSLILESASTNQTSMYLCASSLAGWGERKAYEQYFGPGTRLTVT.

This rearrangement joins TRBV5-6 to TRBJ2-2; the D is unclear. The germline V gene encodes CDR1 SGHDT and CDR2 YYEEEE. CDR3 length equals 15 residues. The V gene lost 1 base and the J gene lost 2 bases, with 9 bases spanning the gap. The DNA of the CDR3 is TGTGCCAGCAGCTTGTGGCAGGCAAACACCGGGGAGCTGTTTTTT. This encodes CASSLWQANTGELFF.

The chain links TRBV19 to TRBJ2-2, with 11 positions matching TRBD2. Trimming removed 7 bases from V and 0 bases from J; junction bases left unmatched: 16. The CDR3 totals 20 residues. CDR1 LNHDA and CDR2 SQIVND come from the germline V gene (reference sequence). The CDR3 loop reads CASTSRRLAGITANTGELFF. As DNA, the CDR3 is TGTGCCAGTACCTCAAGGCGACTAGCGGGGATAACCGCGAACACCGGGGAGCTGTTTTTT.

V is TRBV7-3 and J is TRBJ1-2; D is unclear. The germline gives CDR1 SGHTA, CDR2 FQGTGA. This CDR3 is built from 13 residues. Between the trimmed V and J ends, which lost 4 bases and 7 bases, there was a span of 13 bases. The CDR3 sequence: CASSSSSYSGYTF. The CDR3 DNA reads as TGTGCCAGCAGCTCTAGCTCCTATAGTGGCTACACCTTC.